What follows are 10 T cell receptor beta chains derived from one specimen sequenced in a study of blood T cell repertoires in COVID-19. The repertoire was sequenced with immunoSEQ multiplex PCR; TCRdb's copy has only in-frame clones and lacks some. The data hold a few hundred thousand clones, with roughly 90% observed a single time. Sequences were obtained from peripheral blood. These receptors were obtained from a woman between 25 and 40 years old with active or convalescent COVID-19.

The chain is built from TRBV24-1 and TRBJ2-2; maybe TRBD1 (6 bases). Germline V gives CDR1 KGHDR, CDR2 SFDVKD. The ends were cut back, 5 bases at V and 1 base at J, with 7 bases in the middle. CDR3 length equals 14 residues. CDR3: CATSGTENTGELFF. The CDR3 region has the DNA TGTGCCACCAGTGGGACAGAGAACACCGGGGAGCTGTTTTTT.

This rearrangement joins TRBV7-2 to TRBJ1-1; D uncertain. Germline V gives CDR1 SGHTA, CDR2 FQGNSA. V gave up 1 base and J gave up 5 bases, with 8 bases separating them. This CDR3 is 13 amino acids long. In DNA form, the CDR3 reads TGTGCCAGCAGCTTAGGAGGTGAAACTGAAGCTTTCTTT. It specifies CASSLGGETEAFF.

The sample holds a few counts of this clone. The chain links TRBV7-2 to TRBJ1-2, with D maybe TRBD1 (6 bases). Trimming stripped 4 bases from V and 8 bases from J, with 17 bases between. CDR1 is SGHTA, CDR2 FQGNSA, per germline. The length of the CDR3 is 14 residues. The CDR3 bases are TGTGCCAGCAGCTCGTTACAGGGTTCCTTCGGCTACACCTTC. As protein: CASSSLQGSFGYTF. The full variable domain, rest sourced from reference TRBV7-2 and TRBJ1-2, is GAGVSQSPSNKVTEKGKDVELRCDPISGHTALYWYRQSLGQGLEFLIYFQGNSAPDKSGLPSDRFSAERTGGSVSTLTIQRTQQEDSAVYLCASSSLQGSFGYTFGSGTRLTVV.

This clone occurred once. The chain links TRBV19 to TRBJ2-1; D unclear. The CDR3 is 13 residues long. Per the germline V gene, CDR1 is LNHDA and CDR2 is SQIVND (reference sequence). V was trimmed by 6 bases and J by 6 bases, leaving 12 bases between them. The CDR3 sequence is CASSSQLSNEQFF. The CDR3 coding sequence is TGTGCCAGTAGCTCACAGCTTAGCAATGAGCAGTTCTTC.

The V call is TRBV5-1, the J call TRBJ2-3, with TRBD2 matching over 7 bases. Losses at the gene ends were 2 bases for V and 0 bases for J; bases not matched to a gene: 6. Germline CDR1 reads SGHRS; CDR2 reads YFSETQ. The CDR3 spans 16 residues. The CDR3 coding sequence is TGCGCCAGCAGCTTTGCTAGCGGTGCTAGCACAGATACGCAGTATTTT. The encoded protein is CASSFASGASTDTQYF. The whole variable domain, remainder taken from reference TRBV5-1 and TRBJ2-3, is KAGVTQTPRYLIKTRGQQVTLSCSPISGHRSVSWYQQTPGQGLQFLFEYFSETQRNKGNFPGRFSGRQFSNSRSEMNVSTLELGDSALYLCASSFASGASTDTQYFGPGTRLTVL.

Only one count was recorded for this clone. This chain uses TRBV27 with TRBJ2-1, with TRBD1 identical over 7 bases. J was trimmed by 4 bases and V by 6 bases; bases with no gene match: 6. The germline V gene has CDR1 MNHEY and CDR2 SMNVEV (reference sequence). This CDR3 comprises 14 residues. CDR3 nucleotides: TGTGCCAGCAGCATGACAGGGATTTACAATGAGCAGTTCTTC. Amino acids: CASSMTGIYNEQFF.

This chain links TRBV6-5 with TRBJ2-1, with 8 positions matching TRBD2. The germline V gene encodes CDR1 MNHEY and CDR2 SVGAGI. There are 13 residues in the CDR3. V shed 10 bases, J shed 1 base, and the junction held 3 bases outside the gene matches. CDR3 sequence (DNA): TGTGCCACGGGGGGGCCGTCCTACAATGAGCAGTTCTTC. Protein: CATGGPSYNEQFF.

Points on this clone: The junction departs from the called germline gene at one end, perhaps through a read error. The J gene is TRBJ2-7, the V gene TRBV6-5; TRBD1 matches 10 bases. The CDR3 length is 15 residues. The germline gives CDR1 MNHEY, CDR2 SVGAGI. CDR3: CASIPGRQGAASWHF. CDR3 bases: TGTGCCAGCATTCCGGGGCGACAGGGGGCCGCGTCTTGGCACTTC.

The DNA for the CDR3 is TGTGCCAGCAGTTCCCTTTCCAGCGGGGGGTTGTCTAGCACAGATACGCAGTATTTT. This encodes CASSSLSSGGLSSTDTQYF. V is TRBV6-2 or TRBV6-3 and J is TRBJ2-3; 9 nucleotides agree with TRBD2. J lost 0 bases, V lost 4 bases, and 14 bases had no gene match. The CDR3 consists of 19 residues. CDR1 is MNHEY, CDR2 SVGEGT, per germline.

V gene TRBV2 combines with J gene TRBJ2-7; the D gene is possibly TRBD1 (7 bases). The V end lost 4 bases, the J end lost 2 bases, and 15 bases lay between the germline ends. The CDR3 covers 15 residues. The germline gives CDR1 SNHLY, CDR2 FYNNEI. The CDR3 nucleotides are TGTGCCAGCAGTGCAGGGCAGGGGGGACCCTACGAGCAGTACTTC. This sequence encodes CASSAGQGGPYEQYF.